This T cell receptor beta chain was captured in a study of cytomegalovirus exposure and HLA in healthy donors. Both 60 Vbeta primers and 13 Jbeta primers went into the PCR. The data were produced by immunoSEQ multiplex PCR, yet TCRdb's version contains in-frame clones alone and is incomplete. The table has about 160,000 clones, 80% to 90% seen once. J was trimmed by 0 bases and V by 4 bases; bases with no gene match: 5. CDR1 is SGDLS, CDR2 YYNGEE, per germline. This CDR3 is 17 amino acids long. This sequence was found in a woman under 30 in good health and CMV-seronegative. V is TRBV9 and J is TRBJ2-3; 13 bases agree with TRBD2. The sample consisted of PBMCs. The CDR3 region has the DNA TGTGCCAGCAGCACGGGACTAGCGGGAACAAGCACAGATACGCAGTATTTT. Protein sequence: CASSTGLAGTSTDTQYF.